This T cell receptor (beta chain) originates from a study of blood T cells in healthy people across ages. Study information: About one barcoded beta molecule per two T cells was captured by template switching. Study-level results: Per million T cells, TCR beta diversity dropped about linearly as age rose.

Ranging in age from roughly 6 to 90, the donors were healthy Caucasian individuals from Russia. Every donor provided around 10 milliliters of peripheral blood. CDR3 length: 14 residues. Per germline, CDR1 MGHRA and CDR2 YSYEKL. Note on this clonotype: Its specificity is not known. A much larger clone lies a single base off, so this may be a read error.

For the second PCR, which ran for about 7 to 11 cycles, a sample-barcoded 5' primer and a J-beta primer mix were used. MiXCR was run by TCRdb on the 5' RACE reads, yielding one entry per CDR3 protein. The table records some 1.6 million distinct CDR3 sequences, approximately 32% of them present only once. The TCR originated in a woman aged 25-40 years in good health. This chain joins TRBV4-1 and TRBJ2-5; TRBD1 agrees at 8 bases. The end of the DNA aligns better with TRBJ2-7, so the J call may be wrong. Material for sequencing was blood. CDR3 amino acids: CASSTTGGTCEQYF. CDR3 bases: TGCGCCAGCAGCACCACAGGGGGAACCTGCGAGCAGTACTTC.